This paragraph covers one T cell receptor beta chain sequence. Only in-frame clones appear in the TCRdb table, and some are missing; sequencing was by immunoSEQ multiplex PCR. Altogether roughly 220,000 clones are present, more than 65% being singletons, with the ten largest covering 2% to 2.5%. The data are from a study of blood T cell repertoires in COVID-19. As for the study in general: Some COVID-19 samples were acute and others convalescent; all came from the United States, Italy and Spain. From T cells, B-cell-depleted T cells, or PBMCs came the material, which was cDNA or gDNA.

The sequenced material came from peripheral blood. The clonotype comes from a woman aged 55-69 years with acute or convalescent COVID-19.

The DNA of the CDR3 is TGTGCCAGCAGTCCCCGGGGGTTGGAAAACATTCAGTACTTC. Its translation is CASSPRGLENIQYF. V and J are TRBV28 and TRBJ2-4, with D possibly matching TRBD2 (6 bases). The CDR3 spans 14 residues. Trimming took 5 bases from V and 5 from J, leaving 13 bases between them. Looked up from germline, CDR1 is MDHEN and CDR2 is SYDVKM.